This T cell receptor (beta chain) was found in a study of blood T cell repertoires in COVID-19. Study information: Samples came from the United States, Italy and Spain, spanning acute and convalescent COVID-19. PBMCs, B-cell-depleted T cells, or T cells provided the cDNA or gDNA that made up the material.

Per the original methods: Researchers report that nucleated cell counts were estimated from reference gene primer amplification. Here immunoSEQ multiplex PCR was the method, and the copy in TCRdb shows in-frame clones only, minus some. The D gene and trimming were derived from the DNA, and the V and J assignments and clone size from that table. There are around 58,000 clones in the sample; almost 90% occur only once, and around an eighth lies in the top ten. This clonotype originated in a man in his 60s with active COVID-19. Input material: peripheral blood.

CDR3 in DNA: TGTGCCATCAGTGAGGGAGGGACTAGTTCACCCCTCCACTTT. Residues: CAISEGGTSSPLHF. V usage is TRBV10-3 and J usage is TRBJ1-6; maybe TRBD1 (5 bases). CDR1 and CDR2 from the germline V gene are ENHRY and SYGVKD. This CDR3 has 14 residues. Trimming took off 2 bases at V and 9 bases at J, with 11 bases between the two ends.